The 5 T cell receptor beta chains listed next were all sequenced from one sample in a study of regulatory T cells in long-lasting Graves disease. Building the TCR beta libraries relied on iRepertoire HTBI primers, and CDR3 regions underwent Arm-PCR. TCRdb analysed the multiplex PCR reads with MiXCR anew, one entry per CDR3 protein. Of about 290,000 distinct CDR3 sequences in the sample, around a fifth are singletons; the top ten hold 56%. Sample time point: persistent/refractory GD, antithyroid drugs over 5 years with positive TRAb. PBMC-derived RNA was used for the TCR library. Sample: peripheral blood mononuclear cells (PBMCs), taken when the disease was refractory, from a patient treated with antithyroid drugs. These receptor sequences come from a female donor with Graves disease.

This clonotype was detected only once. This may come from a read error, since a much larger clone is one base off. The chain combines TRBV27 with TRBJ2-5; D call uncertain. From germline, CDR1 is MNHEY and CDR2 SMNVEV (reference sequence). The CDR3 has 14 amino acids. Trimming removed 4 bases from V and 3 bases from J, with 12 bases in between. CDR3 amino acids: CASSSLPPEETQYF. The DNA for the CDR3 is TGTGCCAGCAGTTCCCTTCCGCCGGAAGAGACCCAGTACTTC.

This chain joins TRBV10-2 and TRBJ2-7; D not resolved. Germline assignment: CDR1 WSHSY and CDR2 SAAADI. The length of the CDR3 is 11 residues. The ends were cut back, 2 bases at V and 12 bases at J, with 11 bases in the middle. The CDR3 sequence: CASSEGTGAYF. CDR3 coding DNA: TGCGCCAGCAGTGAGGGCACCGGCGCGTACTTC.

At least ten counts were recorded for this clonotype. The gene calls are TRBV27 and TRBJ1-2, with a possible D match to TRBD1 (5 bases). CDR1 is MNHEY and CDR2 is SMNVEV in the germline V gene (reference sequence). V lost 0 bases and J lost 6, with 14 bases in between. The CDR3 sequence is 15 residues long. This chain's CDR3 is CASSLSGQGNDGYTF. CDR3 DNA: TGTGCCAGCAGTTTATCGGGGCAGGGTAATGATGGCTACACCTTC.

This clonotype was observed a handful of times. The chain joins TRBV30 to TRBJ2-7; no clear D gene. V was clipped by 5 bases and J by 1 base, with 15 bases between them. The germline V gene encodes CDR1 GTSNPN and CDR2 SVGIG (reference sequence). The CDR3 spans 14 residues. The CDR3, as DNA: TGTGCCTGGGCGAGGAGCCCCAGGTCCTACGAGCAGTACTTC. The encoded protein is CAWARSPRSYEQYF. Supplemented by reference TRBV30 and TRBJ2-7, the full variable domain reads SQTIHQWPATLVQPVGSPLSLECTVEGTSNPNLYWYRQAAGRGLQLLFYSVGIGQISSEVPQNLSASRPQDRQFILSSKKLLLSDSGFYLCAWARSPRSYEQYFGPGTRLTVT.

This clonotype turned up a few times. The chain couples TRBV20-1 to TRBJ1-4; D unresolved. CDR1 and CDR2 (germline): DFQATT, SNEGSKA (reference sequence). There are 13 residues in the CDR3. With 1 base removed from V and 10 bases from J, the gap between germline ends came to 13 bases. CDR3 loop: CSARAPDTGKLFF. DNA of the CDR3: TGCAGTGCTAGAGCTCCCGATACGGGAAAACTGTTTTTT.